This T cell receptor (beta chain) is drawn from a study of identical twins (dated by TCRdb to about 2016). Looking at the study overall: To test whether fetal clonotypes persist, the study used deep sequencing on TCR alpha and beta repertoires from monozygotic twins, unrelated adults of various ages, and cord blood. To rule out contamination, replicate twin experiments were performed at different times with different library preparation protocols. General findings and caveats noted by the study authors: A weaker excess of twin sharing was found in beta out-of-frame sequences because the signal-to-noise ratio was lowered by fewer shared sequences. Invariant T cells such as MAIT and iNKT could partly confound zero-insertion analyses, although diverse VJ usage argued against such confounding for most clonotypes. Compared with coincidental sharing between unrelated individuals, out-of-frame TCR alpha sequences shared between twins had an excess of sequences with low generation probability. In monozygotic twins, recombination models systematically underestimated out-of-frame TCR alpha sharing, but the models matched the sharing seen between unrelated individuals. Conclusions relied on cross-sectional statistical analysis, since the same donors could not be followed over many years. Abundant cord blood beta clonotypes carried fewer insertions; young adult naive repertoires showed a weaker similar trend, while memory repertoires showed none.

Concerning this clonotype: Its target antigen remains unknown. No much larger clone is present one base from it, and per-base qualities are unavailable.

Relative to germline, V is 3 bases shorter and J is 0 bases shorter, with 3 bases between their ends. Per the germline V gene (reference sequence), DFQATT is the CDR1 and SNEGSKA is the CDR2. The CDR3 holds 12 amino acids from the cysteine to the phenylalanine. The read is trimmed to its CDR3 DNA, 36 bases read in frame from base 1. All donors were healthy Caucasians. Three pairs of female monozygotic twins, all aged about 18 to 29 years, made up the twin cohort. Positive isolation kits from Invitrogen were used to isolate CD4+ and CD8+ T cell populations. Library preparation used 5' RACE. TCRdb lists the instrument as Illumina HiSeq 2000. A universal primer binding site was introduced by template switching, and a unique molecular identifier was present in the final cDNA, enabling accurate counting of TCR cDNA molecules. Specific primers in the conserved constant-segment region were used to synthesize first-strand cDNA for the TCR alpha and beta chains. To control for contamination, each cDNA library was double barcoded with a SMART-Mk sample barcode plus Illumina barcodes. Two successive PCR steps introduced TruSeq adapter sequences along with Illumina sample barcodes. TCR alpha and beta cDNA libraries were sequenced on the Illumina HiSeq platform with custom primers. In the paper's pipeline: MiGEC processed the raw reads to extract unique molecular identifiers, while MiXCR was used to determine the CDR3 positions. Recombination models were inferred per individual with the repgenHMM and IGoR tools using an EM algorithm. Shared clonotype analysis was performed with the tcR package in R, normalizing sharing by the product of cloneset sizes. To study raw recombination without the effects of thymic and clonal selection, out-of-frame nonproductive sequences were analyzed. In-frame beta chains were kept once TCRdb had trimmed the public reads at Q25 with fastp and called clones with MiXCR. CDR3 protein duplicates are merged, each entry listing the most common genes and DNA. These V and J calls are TCRdb output, not the study's own analysis. The sample has 500,000 to 600,000 distinct CDR3 sequences on record, approximately 22% of them singletons. The ten largest make up 0.91% of the sample.

This sample was shared with a second study, whose subject was T cells expressing NK-cell markers. Drawing on the second study: In sorted CD3+CD56+NKG2C+, CD3+CD56+NKG2C- and CD3+CD56-NKG2C+ T-cell subsets from several donors, TCR beta-chain repertoires were profiled. Of the eight sequenced donors, seven were found to be HCMV-seropositive and one was found to be HCMV-seronegative. In several experiments an anti-gammadeltaTCR antibody was added to restrict sorting to alphabetaTCR-expressing T cells. In over 5 donors, the dominant CD3+CD56+NKG2C+ clonotypes were among the top 10 CD8+ clonotypes and accounted for about 1.0-7.5% of CD8+ T cells. Those dominant clonotypes were again the most abundant among CD3+CD56-NKG2C+ cells in four donors, at roughly 28.3-60.1%. It remained unclear whether the expanded NKG2C-expressing T cell clones were specific for HCMV antigens. The study sequenced eight donors, all healthy volunteers chosen at random: three men and five women. A commercial ELISA kit detecting HCMV-specific IgG in serum was used to determine HCMV serostatus. Reads were demultiplexed and grouped by UMI with MIGEC, and clonotypes were assembled and quantified with MiTCR. To exclude erroneous sequences, only TCR cDNA sequences supported by at least two reads were retained. The tcR package was used for downstream repertoire analysis, and clonotypes were matched across fractions by CDR3 nucleotide sequence plus V segment. VDJmatch was used to annotate antigen specificity against VDJdb, with one amino acid substitution in CDR3 allowed.

This TCR was recovered from a woman younger than 30 in good health. The sequence links TRBV20-1 to TRBJ2-4; the D gene is unclear. Sample: CD4+ T cells sorted from blood. The DNA sequence is given as TGCAGTGCTAGCCAAGCCAAAAACATTCAGTACTTC. This codes for CSASQAKNIQYF.